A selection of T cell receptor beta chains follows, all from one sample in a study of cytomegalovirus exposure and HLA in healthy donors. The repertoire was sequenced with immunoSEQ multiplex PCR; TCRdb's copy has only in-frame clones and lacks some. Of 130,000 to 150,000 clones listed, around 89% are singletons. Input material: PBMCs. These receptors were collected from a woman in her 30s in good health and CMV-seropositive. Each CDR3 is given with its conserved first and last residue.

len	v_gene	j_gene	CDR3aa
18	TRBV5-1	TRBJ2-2	CASSPGLAGGPVTGELFF
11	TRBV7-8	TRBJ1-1	CASLVGTEAFF
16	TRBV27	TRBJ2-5	CASSLHTGTLRETQYF
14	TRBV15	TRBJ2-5	CATSRDRGTETQYF
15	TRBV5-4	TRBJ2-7	CASSPPDRPRGEQYF
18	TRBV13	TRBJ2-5	CASSLEGTSGSRAETQYF
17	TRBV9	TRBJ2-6	CASSEDRVGGGANVLTF
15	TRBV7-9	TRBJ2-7	CASSPVRDSRYEQYF
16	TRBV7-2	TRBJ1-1	CASSLRGVGSRTEAFF
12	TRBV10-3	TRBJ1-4	CAVPPGVEKLFF
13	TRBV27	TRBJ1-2	CASSLTGDYGYTF
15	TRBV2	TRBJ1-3	CASRVDSGAGDTIYF
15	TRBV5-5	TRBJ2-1	CASSSEDRLYNEQFF
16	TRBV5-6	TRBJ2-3	CASSFLTGVSTDTQYF